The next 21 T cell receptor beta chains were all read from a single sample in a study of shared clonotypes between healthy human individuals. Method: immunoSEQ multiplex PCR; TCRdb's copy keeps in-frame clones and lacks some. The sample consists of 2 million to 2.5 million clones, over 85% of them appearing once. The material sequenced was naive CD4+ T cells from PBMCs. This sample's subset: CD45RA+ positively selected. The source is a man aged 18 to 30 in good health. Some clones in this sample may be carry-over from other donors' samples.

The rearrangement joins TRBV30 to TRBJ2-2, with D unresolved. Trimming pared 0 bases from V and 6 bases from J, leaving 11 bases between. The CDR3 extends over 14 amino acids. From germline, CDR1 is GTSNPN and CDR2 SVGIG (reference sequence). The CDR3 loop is CAWSVSANAGELFF. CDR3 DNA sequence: TGTGCCTGGAGTGTGTCCGCCAATGCCGGGGAGCTGTTTTTT.

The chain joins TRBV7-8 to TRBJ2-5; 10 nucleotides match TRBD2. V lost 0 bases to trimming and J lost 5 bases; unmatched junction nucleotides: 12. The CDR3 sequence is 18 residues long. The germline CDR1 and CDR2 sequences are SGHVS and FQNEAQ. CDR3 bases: TGTGCCAGCAGCTTAGCCTTGGTAGCGGGAGGTCCTGAGGAGACCCAGTACTTC. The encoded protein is CASSLALVAGGPEETQYF.

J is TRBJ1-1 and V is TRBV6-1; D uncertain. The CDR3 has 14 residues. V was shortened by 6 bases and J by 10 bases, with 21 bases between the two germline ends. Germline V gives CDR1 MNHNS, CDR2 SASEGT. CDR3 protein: CASSSGFLILGAFF. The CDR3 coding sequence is TGTGCCAGCAGCTCGGGATTTTTGATACTGGGAGCTTTCTTT.

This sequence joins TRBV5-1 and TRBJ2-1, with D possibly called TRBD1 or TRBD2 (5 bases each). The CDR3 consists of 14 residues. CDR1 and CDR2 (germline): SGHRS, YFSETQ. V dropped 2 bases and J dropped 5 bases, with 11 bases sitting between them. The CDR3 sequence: CASSFLWGNNEQFF. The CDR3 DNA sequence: TGCGCCAGCAGCTTCCTATGGGGGAACAATGAGCAGTTCTTC.

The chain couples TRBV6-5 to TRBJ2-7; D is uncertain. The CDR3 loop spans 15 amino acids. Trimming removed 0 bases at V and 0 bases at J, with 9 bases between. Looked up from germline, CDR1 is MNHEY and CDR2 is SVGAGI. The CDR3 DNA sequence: TGTGCCAGCAGTTACTCCATTCTACGCTCCTACGAGCAGTACTTC. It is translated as CASSYSILRSYEQYF.

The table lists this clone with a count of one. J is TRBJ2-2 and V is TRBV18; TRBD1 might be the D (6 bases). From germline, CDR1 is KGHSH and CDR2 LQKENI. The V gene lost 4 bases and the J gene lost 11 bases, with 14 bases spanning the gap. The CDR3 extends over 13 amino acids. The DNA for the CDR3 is TGTGCCAGCTCACAGCCAAACAGGGATGAGCTGTTTTTT. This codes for CASSQPNRDELFF.

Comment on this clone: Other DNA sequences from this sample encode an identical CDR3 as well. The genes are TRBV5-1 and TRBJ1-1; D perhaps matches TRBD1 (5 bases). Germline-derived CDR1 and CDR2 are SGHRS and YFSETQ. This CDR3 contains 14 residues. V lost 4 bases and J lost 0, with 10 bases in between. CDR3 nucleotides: TGCGCCAGCAGCCAGGGACCGATGAACACTGAAGCTTTCTTT. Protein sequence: CASSQGPMNTEAFF.

The CDR3 here is CATSREESGTGNIQYF. The CDR3 bases are TGTGCCACCAGCAGAGAGGAGAGCGGGACGGGAAACATTCAGTACTTC. This chain connects TRBV15 to TRBJ2-4, with 7 positions matching TRBD2. The V gene's germline CDR1 is LNHNV and CDR2 YYDKDF (reference sequence). CDR3 size: 16 residues. Trimming at V came to 0 bases and at J to 6 bases, leaving 8 bases not matched to a gene.

The CDR3, as DNA: TGTGCCAGCAGCCTCGACCAGACCGGGGAGCTGTTTTTT. It yields the protein CASSLDQTGELFF. The chain carries TRBV2 and TRBJ2-2; no firm D call. The germline gives CDR1 SNHLY, CDR2 FYNNEI. The CDR3 consists of 13 residues. The V and J ends lost 6 bases and 5 bases respectively, with 10 bases between them.

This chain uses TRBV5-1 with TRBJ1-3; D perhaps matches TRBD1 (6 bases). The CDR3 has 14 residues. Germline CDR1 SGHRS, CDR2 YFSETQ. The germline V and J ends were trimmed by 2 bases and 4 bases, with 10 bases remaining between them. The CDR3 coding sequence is TGCGCCAGCAGCTTTACAGGGTTCGGAAACACCATATATTTT. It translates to CASSFTGFGNTIYF.

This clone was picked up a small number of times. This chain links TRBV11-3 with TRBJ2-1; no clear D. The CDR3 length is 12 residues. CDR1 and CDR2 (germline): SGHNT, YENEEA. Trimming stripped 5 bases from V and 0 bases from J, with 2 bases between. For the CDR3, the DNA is TGTGCCAGCAGCGGCTCCTACAATGAGCAGTTCTTC. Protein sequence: CASSGSYNEQFF.

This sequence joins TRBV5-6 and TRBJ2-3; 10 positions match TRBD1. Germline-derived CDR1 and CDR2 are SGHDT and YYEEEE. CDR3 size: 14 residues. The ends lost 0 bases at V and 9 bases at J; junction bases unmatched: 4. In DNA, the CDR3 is TGTGCCAGCAGCTTGGGGACAGGGGGAAGCACGCAGTATTTT. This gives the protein CASSLGTGGSTQYF.

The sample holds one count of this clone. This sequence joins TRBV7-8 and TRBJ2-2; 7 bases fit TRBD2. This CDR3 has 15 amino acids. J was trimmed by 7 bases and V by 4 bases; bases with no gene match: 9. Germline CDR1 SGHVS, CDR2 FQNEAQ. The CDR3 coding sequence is TGTGCCAGCAGCTGGGACTACTACTCACTCGGGGAGCTGTTTTTT. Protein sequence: CASSWDYYSLGELFF.

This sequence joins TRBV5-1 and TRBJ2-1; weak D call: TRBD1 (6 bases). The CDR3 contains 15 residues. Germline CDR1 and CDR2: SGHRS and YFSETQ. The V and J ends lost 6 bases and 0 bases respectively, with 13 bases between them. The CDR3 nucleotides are TGCGCCAGCAACACAGGGCCAAGCTCCTACAATGAGCAGTTCTTC. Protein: CASNTGPSSYNEQFF.

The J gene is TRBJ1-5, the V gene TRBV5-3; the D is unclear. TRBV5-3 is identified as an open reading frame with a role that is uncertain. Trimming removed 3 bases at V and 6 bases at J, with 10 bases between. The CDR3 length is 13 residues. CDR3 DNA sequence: TGTGCCAGAAGCTCAAGGGCCACTCAGCCCCAGCATTTT. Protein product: CARSSRATQPQHF.

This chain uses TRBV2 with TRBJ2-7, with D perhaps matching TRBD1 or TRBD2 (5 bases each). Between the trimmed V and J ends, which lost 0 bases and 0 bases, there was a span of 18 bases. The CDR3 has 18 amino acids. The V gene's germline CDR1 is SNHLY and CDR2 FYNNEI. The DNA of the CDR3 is TGTGCCAGCAGTGAAGCGCTTCGGGCACTAGGGGCCTCCTACGAGCAGTACTTC. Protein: CASSEALRALGASYEQYF.

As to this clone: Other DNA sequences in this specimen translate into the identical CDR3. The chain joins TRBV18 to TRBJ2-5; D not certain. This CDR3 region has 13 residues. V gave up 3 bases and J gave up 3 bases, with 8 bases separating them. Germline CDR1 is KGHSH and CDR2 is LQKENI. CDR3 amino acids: CASSPAGKETQYF. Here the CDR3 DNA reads TGTGCCAGCTCACCGGCAGGCAAAGAGACCCAGTACTTC. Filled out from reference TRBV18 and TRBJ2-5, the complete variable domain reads NAGVMQNPRHLVRRRGQEARLRCSPMKGHSHVYWYRQLPEEGLKFMVYLQKENIIDESGMPKERFSAEFPKEGPSILRIQQVVRGDSAAYFCASSPAGKETQYFGPGTRLLVL.

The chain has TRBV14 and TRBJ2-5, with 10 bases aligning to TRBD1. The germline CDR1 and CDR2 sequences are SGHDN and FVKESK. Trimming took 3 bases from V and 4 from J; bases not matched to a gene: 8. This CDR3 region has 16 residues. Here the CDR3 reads CASSQTGQGDSETQYF. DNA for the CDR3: TGTGCCAGCAGCCAGACAGGACAGGGGGACTCAGAGACCCAGTACTTC.

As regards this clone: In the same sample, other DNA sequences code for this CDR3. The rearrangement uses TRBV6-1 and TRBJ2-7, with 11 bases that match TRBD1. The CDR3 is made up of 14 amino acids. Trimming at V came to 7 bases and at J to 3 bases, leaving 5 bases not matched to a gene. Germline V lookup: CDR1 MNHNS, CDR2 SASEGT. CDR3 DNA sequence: TGTGCCAGCACCAGGACAGGGGGCCTCTACGAGCAGTACTTC. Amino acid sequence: CASTRTGGLYEQYF.

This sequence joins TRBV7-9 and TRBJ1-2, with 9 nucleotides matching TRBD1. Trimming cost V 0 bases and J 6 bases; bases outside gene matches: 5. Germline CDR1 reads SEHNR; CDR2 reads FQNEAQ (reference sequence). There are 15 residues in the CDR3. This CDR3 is CASSLAGTGGNGYTF. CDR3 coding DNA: TGTGCCAGCAGCTTAGCAGGCACAGGGGGCAATGGCTACACCTTC. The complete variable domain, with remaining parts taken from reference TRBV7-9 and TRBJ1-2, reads DTGVSQNPRHKITKRGQNVTFRCDPISEHNRLYWYRQTLGQGPEFLTYFQNEAQLEKSRLLSDRFSAERPKGSFSTLEIQRTEQGDSAMYLCASSLAGTGGNGYTFGSGTRLTVV.

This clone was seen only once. The CDR3 region is CASRGGGTQYF. The DNA for the CDR3 is TGTGCCAGCAGGGGAGGGGGGACCCAGTACTTC. The chain employs TRBV6-6 and TRBJ2-5, with D tentatively TRBD2 (7 bases). Germline values: CDR1 MNHNY, CDR2 SVGAGI (reference sequence). Trimming left V 6 bases short and J 7 bases short, with 9 bases between. There are 11 residues in the CDR3.